These T cell receptor beta chains were read from a single sample in a study of response to subunit inactivated influenza vaccine. TCRdb called the RT-PCR reads again in MiXCR, with one record for every CDR3 protein. The sample has 530,000 or so distinct CDR3 sequences; over 9.5% are singletons. Here the sequenced sample was PBMCs from blood, taken on the day of vaccination. These receptors came from a man aged 45-60 years who received an inactivated influenza vaccine. Each CDR3 is given with its conserved first and last residue. D genes are given only for firm matches. Clone size, where shown, is once, few, many, or a class for clones that have expanded.

clone size: NA
D gene: NA
V gene: TRBV7-6
J gene: TRBJ2-1
CDR3 protein: CASSSWTEYNEQFF
CDR3 DNA: TGTGCCAGCAGCTCTTGGACGGAATACAATGAGCAGTTCTTC

clone size: many
D gene: NA
V gene: TRBV12-1
J gene: TRBJ2-1
CDR3 protein: CASSFADCSGSGSYNEQFF
CDR3 DNA: TGTGCCAGCAGCTTTGCCGACTGTAGCGGGAGTGGATCCTACAATGAGCAGTTCTTC

clone size: NA
D gene: TRBD1
V gene: TRBV20-1
J gene: TRBJ1-1
CDR3 protein: CSAAPGTGRREAFF
CDR3 DNA: TGCAGTGCGGCCCCCGGGACAGGGCGGAGAGAAGCTTTCTTT

clone size: many
D gene: NA
V gene: TRBV12-3/TRBV12-4
J gene: TRBJ2-3
CDR3 protein: CASSSTGTDTQYF
CDR3 DNA: TGTGCCAGCAGTTCTACAGGGACAGATACGCAGTATTTT

clone size: few
D gene: TRBD1
V gene: TRBV28
J gene: TRBJ1-1
CDR3 protein: CASSPLGTDTEAFF
CDR3 DNA: TGTGCCAGCAGTCCGCTCGGGACAGACACTGAAGCTTTCTTT

clone size: NA
D gene: NA
V gene: TRBV24-1
J gene: TRBJ2-1
CDR3 protein: CATSDTGTLNEQFF
CDR3 DNA: TGTGCCACCAGTGATACCGGGACTCTCAATGAGCAGTTCTTC

clone size: few
D gene: NA
V gene: TRBV20-1
J gene: TRBJ1-5
CDR3 protein: CSASPHLGNQPQHF
CDR3 DNA: TGCAGTGCTAGTCCTCATTTGGGCAATCAGCCCCAGCATTTT

clone size: NA
D gene: NA
V gene: TRBV5-4
J gene: TRBJ2-5
CDR3 protein: CASSLGQVGGKETQYF
CDR3 DNA: TGTGCCAGCAGCTTGGGGCAGGTTGGTGGAAAAGAGACCCAGTACTTC

clone size: many
D gene: NA
V gene: TRBV7-9
J gene: TRBJ2-7
CDR3 protein: CASSLKGRSYEQYF
CDR3 DNA: TGTGCCAGCAGCTTAAAGGGGCGGAGCTACGAGCAGTACTTC

clone size: few
D gene: TRBD2
V gene: TRBV5-1
J gene: TRBJ2-1
CDR3 protein: CASSSTLGGGVYNEQFF
CDR3 DNA: TGCGCCAGCAGCTCGACCCTTGGCGGGGGAGTCTACAATGAGCAGTTCTTC

clone size: few
D gene: TRBD1
V gene: TRBV11-3
J gene: TRBJ2-3
CDR3 protein: CASSPGQGAATQYF
CDR3 DNA: TGTGCCAGCAGCCCGGGACAGGGGGCCGCTACGCAGTATTTT

clone size: many
D gene: NA
V gene: TRBV4-3
J gene: TRBJ2-1
CDR3 protein: CASSQEVGGYNEQFF
CDR3 DNA: TGCGCCAGCAGCCAAGAAGTAGGGGGCTACAATGAGCAGTTCTTC

clone size: NA
D gene: TRBD2
V gene: TRBV7-2
J gene: TRBJ2-3
CDR3 protein: CASSKRDYTDTQYF
CDR3 DNA: TGTGCCAGCAGCAAAAGGGACTACACAGATACGCAGTATTTT

clone size: NA
D gene: TRBD2
V gene: TRBV6-2/TRBV6-3
J gene: TRBJ2-7
CDR3 protein: CASTDRGGAHEQDF
CDR3 DNA: TGTGCCAGCACCGACCGCGGGGGGGCCCACGAGCAGGACTTC

clone size: NA
D gene: TRBD1
V gene: TRBV12-3/TRBV12-4
J gene: TRBJ2-3
CDR3 protein: CASSTGAGTDTQYF
CDR3 DNA: TGTGCCAGCAGCACAGGGGCCGGCACAGATACGCAGTATTTT

clone size: few
D gene: NA
V gene: TRBV15
J gene: TRBJ2-3
CDR3 protein: CATSMRGGGADTQYF
CDR3 DNA: TGTGCCACCAGCATGAGGGGCGGGGGCGCAGATACGCAGTATTTT

clone size: NA
D gene: NA
V gene: TRBV6-5
J gene: TRBJ2-7
CDR3 protein: CASSYSGPLYEQYF
CDR3 DNA: TGTGCCAGCAGTTACTCAGGGCCTTTATACGAGCAGTACTTC

clone size: few
D gene: NA
V gene: TRBV5-1
J gene: TRBJ2-5
CDR3 protein: CASSLADPETQYF
CDR3 DNA: TGCGCCAGCAGCTTAGCAGACCCAGAGACCCAGTACTTC

clone size: few
D gene: NA
V gene: TRBV4-3
J gene: TRBJ1-6
CDR3 protein: CASSQPNSPLHF
CDR3 DNA: TGCGCCAGCAGCCAACCTAATTCACCCCTCCACTTT

clone size: NA
D gene: NA
V gene: TRBV12-3/TRBV12-4
J gene: TRBJ1-6
CDR3 protein: CASSTLLKPLHF
CDR3 DNA: TGTGCCAGCAGTACGTTACTCAAGCCCCTCCACTTT

clone size: NA
D gene: NA
V gene: TRBV11-2
J gene: TRBJ2-1
CDR3 protein: CASSLVRSTYNEQFF
CDR3 DNA: TGTGCCAGCAGCTTAGTTCGGAGTACCTACAATGAGCAGTTCTTC

clone size: few
D gene: NA
V gene: TRBV4-1
J gene: TRBJ2-5
CDR3 protein: CASSQLGSFQETQYF
CDR3 DNA: TGCGCCAGCAGCCAGTTGGGGAGTTTCCAAGAGACCCAGTACTTC